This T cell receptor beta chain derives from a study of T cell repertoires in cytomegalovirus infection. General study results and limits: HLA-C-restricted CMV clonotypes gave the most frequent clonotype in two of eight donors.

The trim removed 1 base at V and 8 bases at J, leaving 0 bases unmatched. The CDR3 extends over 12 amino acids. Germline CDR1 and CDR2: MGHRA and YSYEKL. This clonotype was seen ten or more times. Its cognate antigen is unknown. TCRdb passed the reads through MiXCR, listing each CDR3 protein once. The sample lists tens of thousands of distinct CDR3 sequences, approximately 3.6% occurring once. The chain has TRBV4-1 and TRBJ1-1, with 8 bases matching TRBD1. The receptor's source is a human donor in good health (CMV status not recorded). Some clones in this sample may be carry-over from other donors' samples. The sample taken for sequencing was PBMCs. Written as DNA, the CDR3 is TGCGCCAGCAGCCAAGGGGACAGGGAAGCTTTCTTT. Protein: CASSQGDREAFF.